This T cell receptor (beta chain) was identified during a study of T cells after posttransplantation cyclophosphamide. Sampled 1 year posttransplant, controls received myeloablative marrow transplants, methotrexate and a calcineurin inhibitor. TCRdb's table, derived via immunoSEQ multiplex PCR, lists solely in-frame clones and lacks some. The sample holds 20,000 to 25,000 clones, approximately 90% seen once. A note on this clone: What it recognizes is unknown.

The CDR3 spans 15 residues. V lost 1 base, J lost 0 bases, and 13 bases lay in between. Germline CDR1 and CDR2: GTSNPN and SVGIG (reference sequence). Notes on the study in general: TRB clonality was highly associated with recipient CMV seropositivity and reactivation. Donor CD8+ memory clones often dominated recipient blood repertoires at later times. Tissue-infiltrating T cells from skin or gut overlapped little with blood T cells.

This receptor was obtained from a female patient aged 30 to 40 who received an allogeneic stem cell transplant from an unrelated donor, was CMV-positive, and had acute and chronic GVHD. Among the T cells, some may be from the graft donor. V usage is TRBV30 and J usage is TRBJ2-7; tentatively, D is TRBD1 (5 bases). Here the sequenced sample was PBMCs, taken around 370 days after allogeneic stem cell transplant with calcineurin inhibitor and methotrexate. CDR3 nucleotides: TGTGCCTGGAGTGACTCAGGGCTGAGCTCCTACGAGCAGTACTTC. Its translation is CAWSDSGLSSYEQYF.